The 22 T cell receptor beta chains given below trace back to one sample, sequenced in a study of a mutant IDH1 vaccine in newly diagnosed glioma (dated by TCRdb to the early 2020s). The library was produced with the immunoSEQ multiplex PCR assay. In its TCRdb copy, this immuneACCESS table keeps in-frame sequences only and misses some clones. Where compared with another copy, unresolved V genes explain less than half of these, and the others have no known cause. The sample contains 90,000 to 95,000 clones, roughly 85% of them found a single time. Jointly, the top ten make up 7% to 8% of the sample. Reading the label with the study, this specimen's time point is: baseline, week 1 (first vaccination visit). The treatment or condition label, as the study defines it: pre-vaccination baseline after standard-of-care therapy. The specimen was PBMCs, collected from a glioma patient treated with radiotherapy, temozolomide or both. Receptors originate from a woman in her forties or fifties with glioma.

V is TRBV5-4 and J is TRBJ2-3, with TRBD1 as a possible D gene (5 bases). The CDR3 sequence is 14 residues long. Between the trimmed V and J ends, which lost 4 bases and 1 base, there was a span of 10 bases. CDR1 and CDR2 from the germline V gene are SGHNT and YYREEE (reference sequence). CDR3 loop: CASSIWGGTDTQYF. The CDR3 nucleotides read TGTGCCAGCAGCATATGGGGCGGCACAGATACGCAGTATTTT.

As DNA, the CDR3 is TGTGCCAGCAGCTTAGCGTACAATGAGCAGTTCTTC. This encodes CASSLAYNEQFF. The V and J genes are TRBV7-2 and TRBJ2-1; the D is unclear. The CDR3 is 12 residues long. The germline gives CDR1 SGHTA, CDR2 FQGNSA. Trimming pared 0 bases from V and 4 bases from J, leaving 1 base between.

The chain employs TRBV4-1 and TRBJ2-7; 9 nucleotides line up with TRBD1. The V segment lost 1 base and the J segment 6 bases; nucleotides outside the gene matches: 7. This CDR3 is 15 amino acids long. Per germline, CDR1 MGHRA and CDR2 YSYEKL. CDR3 bases: TGCGCCAGCAGCCAAGTAACAGGGGGCTATAGCGAGCAGTACTTC. Protein product: CASSQVTGGYSEQYF.

The rearrangement links TRBV10-2 to TRBJ1-4; D may be TRBD1 (6 bases). Looked up from germline, CDR1 is WSHSY and CDR2 is SAAADI. The CDR3 totals 15 residues. The V end was cut by 5 bases, the J end by 0 bases, with 10 bases between. The CDR3 region is CASSRTVATNEKLFF. In nucleotides, the CDR3 is TGCGCCAGCAGTCGGACAGTTGCAACTAATGAAAAACTGTTTTTT.

The V gene is TRBV6-4, the J gene TRBJ1-1, with D perhaps matching TRBD1 (5 bases). The CDR3 length is 13 residues. V was shortened by 3 bases and J by 10 bases, with 15 bases between the two germline ends. Germline V gives CDR1 MRHNA, CDR2 SNTAGT. The CDR3 nucleotides are TGTGCCAGCAGTGATGGGCAGGGAGTCAGAGCTTTCTTT. Protein product: CASSDGQGVRAFF.

This CDR3 is CASSDSGEFHEQFF. The CDR3 region has the DNA TGTGCCAGCAGTGACTCGGGGGAGTTCCATGAGCAGTTCTTC. The gene calls are TRBV6-4 and TRBJ2-1; D assignment may be TRBD1 or TRBD2 (5 bases each). Trimming shortened V by 0 bases and J by 8 bases, and 11 bases separated the two germline ends. This CDR3 is 14 amino acids long. Germline assignment: CDR1 MRHNA and CDR2 SNTAGT.

This clone was recorded only once. This chain uses TRBV11-2 with TRBJ2-2; D tentatively fits TRBD1 or TRBD2 (5 bases each). Trimming stripped 1 base from V and 3 bases from J, with 9 bases between. CDR3 length equals 15 residues. Germline V gene lookup returns CDR1 SGHAT and CDR2 FQNNGV. The chain's CDR3 is CASSLARGYTGELFF. The CDR3 coding sequence is TGTGCCAGCAGCTTAGCGAGGGGTTACACCGGGGAGCTGTTTTTT.

This clone came up once. CDR3 region: CASSQAPAVEAFF. The CDR3 DNA follows: TGCGCCAGCAGCCAAGCTCCCGCAGTTGAAGCTTTCTTT. The gene calls are TRBV4-3 and TRBJ1-1; D not certain. CDR1 LGHNA and CDR2 YSLEER come from the germline V gene. Trimming took off 1 base at V and 7 bases at J, with 10 bases between the two ends. The CDR3 is 13 residues long.

This clone was seen only once. The chain uses TRBV28 and TRBJ1-2; 9 bases map to TRBD1. V was clipped by 6 bases and J by 8 bases; unmatched bases: 7. CDR3 size: 13 residues. Looked up from germline, CDR1 is MDHEN and CDR2 is SYDVKM. CDR3 in DNA: TGTGCCAGCAGACTGGGACAGGGAGACGGCTACACCTTC. Translated, it gives CASRLGQGDGYTF.

The CDR3 region is CASSRTSGVGTDTQYF. The DNA for the CDR3 is TGTGCCAGCAGCCGGACTAGCGGGGTGGGGACAGATACGCAGTATTTT. V usage is TRBV5-4 and J usage is TRBJ2-3; TRBD2 matches at 12 bases. The CDR3 loop spans 16 amino acids. The ends lost 4 bases at V and 3 bases at J; junction bases unmatched: 6. Per germline, CDR1 SGHNT and CDR2 YYREEE (reference sequence). Full variable domain (remainder filled in from reference TRBV5-4 and TRBJ2-3): ETGVTQSPTHLIKTRGQQVTLRCSSQSGHNTVSWYQQALGQGPQFIFQYYREEENGRGNFPPRFSGLQFPNYSSELNVNALELDDSALYLCASSRTSGVGTDTQYFGPGTRLTVL.

DNA for the CDR3: TGCAGTGCCATTCACAGGGGGGGGGCTTTCTTT. Translating gives CSAIHRGGAFF. This chain joins TRBV20-1 and TRBJ1-1; TRBD1 matches at 8 bases. V dropped 6 bases and J dropped 11; count of bases not matched to a gene: 8. Germline CDR1 DFQATT, CDR2 SNEGSKA (reference sequence). This CDR3 region has 11 residues.

This chain joins TRBV5-1 and TRBJ2-2; D may be TRBD1 or TRBD2 (5 bases each). The CDR3 runs to 15 residues. Germline-derived CDR1 and CDR2 are SGHRS and YFSETQ. Trimming pared 1 base from V and 5 bases from J, leaving 12 bases between. The CDR3 coding sequence is TGCGCCAGCAGCTTGATTTCTGAGGGGACCGGGGAGCTGTTTTTT. The encoded protein is CASSLISEGTGELFF.

The chain couples TRBV5-4 to TRBJ2-6; TRBD1 or TRBD2 may be the D gene (5 bases each). The CDR3 consists of 17 residues. Germline lookup yields CDR1 SGHNT and CDR2 YYREEE (reference sequence). V lost 4 bases, J lost 1 base, and 15 bases lay in between. CDR3 sequence: CASSPGKGESGANVLTF. The DNA of the CDR3 is TGTGCCAGCAGCCCGGGGAAAGGGGAGTCTGGGGCCAACGTCCTGACTTTC.

CDR3 nucleotides: TGTGCCAGCAGCCCCCGATTAGATACGCAGTATTTT. Translation gives CASSPRLDTQYF. The chain couples TRBV9 to TRBJ2-3, with D unclear. Between the trimmed V and J ends, which lost 4 bases and 5 bases, there was a span of 8 bases. CDR3 length equals 12 residues. The germline CDR1 and CDR2 sequences are SGDLS and YYNGEE. The full variable domain, rest sourced from reference TRBV9 and TRBJ2-3, is DSGVTQTPKHLITATGQRVTLRCSPRSGDLSVYWYQQSLDQGLQFLIQYYNGEERAKGNILERFSAQQFPDLHSELNLSSLELGDSALYFCASSPRLDTQYFGPGTRLTVL.

The chain employs TRBV5-1 and TRBJ2-7, with a weak D call TRBD2 (5 bases). This CDR3 has 16 amino acids. Germline-derived CDR1 and CDR2 are SGHRS and YFSETQ. With 4 bases removed from V and 3 bases from J, the gap between germline ends came to 20 bases. The CDR3: CASSAEGGQEDYEQYF. CDR3 nucleotide sequence: TGCGCCAGCAGCGCAGAGGGTGGGCAGGAGGACTACGAGCAGTACTTC.

The chain is built from TRBV2 and TRBJ1-2; D not resolved. Germline CDR1 is SNHLY and CDR2 is FYNNEI. V was pared by 9 bases and J by 2 bases, with 19 bases between. The CDR3 covers 15 residues. The CDR3 nucleotides read TGTGCCAGTTCCGGTACCAAAACTGGAAACTATGGCTACACCTTC. Protein: CASSGTKTGNYGYTF.

The chain is built from TRBV12-5 and TRBJ2-5, with 7 bases matching TRBD1. The CDR3 covers 14 residues. Losses at the gene ends were 5 bases for V and 1 base for J; bases not matched to a gene: 4. The germline CDR1 and CDR2 sequences are LGHNT and FRNRAP. The chain's CDR3 is CASGPGQIQETQYF. The CDR3 DNA reads TGTGCTAGTGGTCCGGGACAGATCCAAGAGACCCAGTACTTC. Based on the CDR3 plus reference TRBV12-5 and TRBJ2-5, the full variable domain is DARVTQTPRHKVTEMGQEVTMRCQPILGHNTVFWYRQTMMQGLELLAYFRNRAPLDDSGMPKDRFSAEMPDATLATLKIQPSEPRDSAVYFCASGPGQIQETQYFGPGTRLLVL.

V is TRBV5-4 and J is TRBJ2-2, with D unresolved. Trimming cost V 0 bases and J 7 bases, with 4 bases left between them. Per germline, CDR1 SGHNT and CDR2 YYREEE (reference sequence). The CDR3 is 12 amino acids. The CDR3, as DNA: TGTGCCAGCAGCTTGGATGTCGGGGAGCTGTTTTTT. Encoded protein: CASSLDVGELFF.

This sequence joins TRBV29-1 and TRBJ1-3, with 7 nucleotides matching TRBD1. The CDR3 has 12 residues. CDR1 SQVTM and CDR2 ANQGSEA come from the germline V gene. Trimming took 8 bases from V and 4 from J; bases not matched to a gene: 5. The CDR3: CSTPGQGNTIYF. In DNA form, the CDR3 reads TGCAGCACACCGGGACAGGGAAACACCATATATTTT.

The CDR3 sequence is CASSRYRPDNYEQYF. The CDR3 DNA reads TGTGCCAGCTCCCGTTACCGGCCGGACAACTACGAGCAGTACTTC. The chain employs TRBV18 and TRBJ2-7; tentative D call: TRBD1 (5 bases). There are 15 residues in the CDR3. V was trimmed by 6 bases and J by 3 bases, leaving 18 bases between them. Germline assignment: CDR1 KGHSH and CDR2 LQKENI.

The gene calls are TRBV15 and TRBJ1-4; D unclear. CDR1 is LNHNV and CDR2 is YYDKDF in the germline V gene (reference sequence). The CDR3 has 18 residues. V lost 3 bases, J lost 4 bases, and 21 bases lay in between. This CDR3 is CATSSPAARGKVNEKLFF. In DNA, the CDR3 is TGTGCCACCAGCAGCCCCGCGGCCAGAGGGAAGGTTAATGAAAAACTGTTTTTT.

This chain links TRBV7-9 with TRBJ1-2; D is ambiguous. The V gene lost 5 bases and the J gene lost 3 bases, with 13 bases spanning the gap. The germline V gene has CDR1 SEHNR and CDR2 FQNEAQ (reference sequence). The CDR3 consists of 14 residues. This CDR3 is CASSTESPDYGYTF. The CDR3 nucleotides read TGTGCCAGCAGCACCGAGTCCCCGGACTATGGCTACACCTTC.